A selection of T cell receptor beta chains follows, all from one sample in a study of blood T cell repertoires in COVID-19. Some clones are missing from TCRdb's copy, which holds only in-frame ones; the method was immunoSEQ multiplex PCR. The sample lists approximately 350,000 clones, approximately 91% occurring once. The sequenced sample was peripheral blood. These receptors all come from a woman aged 70 to 79 with COVID-19, enrolled during active disease. Each CDR3 is given with its conserved first and last residue. D genes are given only for firm matches. Clone size is given for some rows only: seen once, a few or many times, or a class if the clone is expanded.

cdr3_aa	d_call	clone_size	v_call	j_call
CAWRGRGPGNTIYF	TRBD1	.	TRBV30	TRBJ1-3
CASRDFGTHSPLHF	.	.	TRBV28	TRBJ1-6
CASSQRGYEQYF	.	.	TRBV6-5	TRBJ2-7
CASSLAPPTVYPNTEAFF	.	once	TRBV5-1	TRBJ1-1
CSVGRGRDTEAFF	.	.	TRBV29-1	TRBJ1-1
CASRQGINYGYTF	.	.	TRBV10-2	TRBJ1-2
CASSQRQGVSYEQYF	TRBD1	.	TRBV4-1	TRBJ2-7
CASSPRTGGDEKLFF	TRBD1	.	TRBV18	TRBJ1-4
CASSQDRGGAYQETQYF	.	.	TRBV3-1/TRBV3-2	TRBJ2-5
CASTSGTEAFF	.	.	TRBV12-3/TRBV12-4	TRBJ1-1
CASMALSGNTIYF	.	.	TRBV5-1	TRBJ1-3
CASSSGGSVNTEAFF	.	.	TRBV19	TRBJ1-1
CASSSGQGASDTQYF	TRBD1	.	TRBV13	TRBJ2-3
CASTKSGNTEAFF	.	.	TRBV6-6	TRBJ1-1
CASSGRDQSTDTQYF	.	.	TRBV9	TRBJ2-3
CASSPIGRLETQYF	.	.	TRBV6-2/TRBV6-3	TRBJ2-5
CASSWDRRFEAFF	TRBD1	.	TRBV5-6	TRBJ1-1
CALVRGAYEQYF	.	.	TRBV30	TRBJ2-7
CASSYLSGTGNSPLHF	TRBD1	.	TRBV2	TRBJ1-6
CASSPPDRADTQYF	TRBD1	.	TRBV7-9	TRBJ2-3
CASRRAGTEGSAEAFF	.	.	TRBV9	TRBJ1-1
CASSGQVLNTEAFF	TRBD1	.	TRBV18	TRBJ1-1
CAISEFESETQYF	.	.	TRBV10-3	TRBJ2-5
CASSADSSNQPQHF	.	.	TRBV25-1	TRBJ1-5
CASSVDRDSYNEQFF	.	.	TRBV9	TRBJ2-1
CASSARQTDTQYF	.	.	TRBV3-1/TRBV3-2	TRBJ2-3
CASSFQGGQPQHF	TRBD1	.	TRBV5-6	TRBJ1-5
CASSLGDRPVNTEAFF	TRBD1	.	TRBV11-2	TRBJ1-1
CASSQRAGQGNTEAFF	.	.	TRBV4-3	TRBJ1-1
CASSPLAGPRETQYF	.	.	TRBV18	TRBJ2-5
CASSYDRGKTEAFF	TRBD1	.	TRBV6-2/TRBV6-3	TRBJ1-1
CASSRRDRGYGYTF	TRBD1	.	TRBV5-6	TRBJ1-2
CASTLDSLGNTIYF	.	few	TRBV5-1	TRBJ1-3
CASSQDVRGFGYGYTF	.	.	TRBV3-1/TRBV3-2	TRBJ1-2
CASSLFRLAGTNNEQFF	.	.	TRBV27	TRBJ2-1
CSASSGYEQYF	.	.	TRBV20-1	TRBJ2-7
CASSWDRDPSGNQPQHF	TRBD1	.	TRBV7-6	TRBJ1-5
CASSFGSLSYEQYF	.	.	TRBV27	TRBJ2-7
CASSLGTGGNTIYF	TRBD1	.	TRBV3-1/TRBV3-2	TRBJ1-3
CASSFFGRGQFF	.	few	TRBV27	TRBJ2-1
CASSLGGEGYGYTF	.	.	TRBV7-8	TRBJ1-2
CASSSQGNSNQPQHF	TRBD1	few	TRBV7-2	TRBJ1-5
CASGLSRTGTGAAEAFF	TRBD1	.	TRBV12-5	TRBJ1-1
CASSLTGTGYGYTF	.	.	TRBV10-2	TRBJ1-2